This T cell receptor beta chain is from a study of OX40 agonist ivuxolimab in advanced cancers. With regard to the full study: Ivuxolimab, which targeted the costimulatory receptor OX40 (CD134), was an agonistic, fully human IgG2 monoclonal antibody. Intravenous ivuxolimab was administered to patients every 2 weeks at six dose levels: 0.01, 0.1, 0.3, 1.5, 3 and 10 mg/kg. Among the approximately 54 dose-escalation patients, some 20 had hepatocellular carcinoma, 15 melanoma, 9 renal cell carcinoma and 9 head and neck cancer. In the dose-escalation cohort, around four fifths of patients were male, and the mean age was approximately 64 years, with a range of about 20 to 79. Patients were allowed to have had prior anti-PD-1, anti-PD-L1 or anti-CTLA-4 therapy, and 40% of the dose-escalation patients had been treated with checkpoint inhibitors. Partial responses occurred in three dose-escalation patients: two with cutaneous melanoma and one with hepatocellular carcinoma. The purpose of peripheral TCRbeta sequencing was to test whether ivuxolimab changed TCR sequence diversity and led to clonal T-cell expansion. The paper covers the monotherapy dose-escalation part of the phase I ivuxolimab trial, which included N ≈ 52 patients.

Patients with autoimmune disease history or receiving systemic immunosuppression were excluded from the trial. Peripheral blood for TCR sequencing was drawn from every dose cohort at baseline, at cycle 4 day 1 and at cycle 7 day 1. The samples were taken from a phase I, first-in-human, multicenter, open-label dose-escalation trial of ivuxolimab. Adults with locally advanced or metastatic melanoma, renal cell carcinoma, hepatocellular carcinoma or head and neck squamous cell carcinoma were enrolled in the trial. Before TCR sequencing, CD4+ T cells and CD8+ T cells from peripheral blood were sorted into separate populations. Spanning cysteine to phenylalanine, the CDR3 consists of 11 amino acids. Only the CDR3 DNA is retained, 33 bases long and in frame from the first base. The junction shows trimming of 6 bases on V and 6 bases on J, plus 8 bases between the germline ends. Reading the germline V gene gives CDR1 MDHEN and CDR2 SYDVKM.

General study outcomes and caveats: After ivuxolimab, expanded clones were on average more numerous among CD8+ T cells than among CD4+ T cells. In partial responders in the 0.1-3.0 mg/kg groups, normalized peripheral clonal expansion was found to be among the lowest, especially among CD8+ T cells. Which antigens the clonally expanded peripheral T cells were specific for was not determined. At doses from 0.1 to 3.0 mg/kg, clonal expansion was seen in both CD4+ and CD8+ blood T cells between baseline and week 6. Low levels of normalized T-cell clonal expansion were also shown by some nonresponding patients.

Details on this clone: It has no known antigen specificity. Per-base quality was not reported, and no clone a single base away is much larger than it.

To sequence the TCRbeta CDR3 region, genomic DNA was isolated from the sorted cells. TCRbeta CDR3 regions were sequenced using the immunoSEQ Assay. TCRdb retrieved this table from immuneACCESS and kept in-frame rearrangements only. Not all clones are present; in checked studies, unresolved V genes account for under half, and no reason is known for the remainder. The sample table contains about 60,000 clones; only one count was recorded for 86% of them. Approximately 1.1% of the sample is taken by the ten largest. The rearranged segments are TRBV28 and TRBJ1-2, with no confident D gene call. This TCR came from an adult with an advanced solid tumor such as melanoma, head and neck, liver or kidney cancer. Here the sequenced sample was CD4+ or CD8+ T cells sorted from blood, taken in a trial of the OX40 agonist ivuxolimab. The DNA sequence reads TGTGCCAGCAGGGCAGTCGATGGCTACACCTTC. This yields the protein CASRAVDGYTF.